The present T cell receptor beta chain was sequenced within a study of shared clonotypes between healthy human individuals. Study overall: The donor pool was made up of a couple of women and three men aged 18 to 49.

Study findings and constraints: Genetic and exposure-history diversity was limited by the small donor number. Clonotype sharing among the donors was expected to vary with sequencing depth.

Concerning this clone: The antigen is not known.

Germline loops: CDR1 LNHDA, CDR2 SQIVND (reference sequence). After removal of 4 bases from V and 3 bases from J, the junction contained 4 bases not matched to a gene. The CDR3 totals 15 residues. Libraries were prepared by immunoSEQ multiplex PCR; TCRdb keeps only in-frame clonotypes and omits some of them. Found here are about 450,000 clones, around 79% of them singletons; the top ten hold approximately 13%. The sample consisted of PBMCs. The chain combines TRBV19 with TRBJ2-1; TRBD2 matches at 9 bases. This receptor was taken from a woman in her thirties or forties in good health. Some clones in this sample may be carry-over from other donors' samples. The CDR3 sequence is CASSRGLAGYNEQFF. The CDR3 bases are TGTGCCAGTAGTAGGGGACTAGCCGGCTACAATGAGCAGTTCTTC.